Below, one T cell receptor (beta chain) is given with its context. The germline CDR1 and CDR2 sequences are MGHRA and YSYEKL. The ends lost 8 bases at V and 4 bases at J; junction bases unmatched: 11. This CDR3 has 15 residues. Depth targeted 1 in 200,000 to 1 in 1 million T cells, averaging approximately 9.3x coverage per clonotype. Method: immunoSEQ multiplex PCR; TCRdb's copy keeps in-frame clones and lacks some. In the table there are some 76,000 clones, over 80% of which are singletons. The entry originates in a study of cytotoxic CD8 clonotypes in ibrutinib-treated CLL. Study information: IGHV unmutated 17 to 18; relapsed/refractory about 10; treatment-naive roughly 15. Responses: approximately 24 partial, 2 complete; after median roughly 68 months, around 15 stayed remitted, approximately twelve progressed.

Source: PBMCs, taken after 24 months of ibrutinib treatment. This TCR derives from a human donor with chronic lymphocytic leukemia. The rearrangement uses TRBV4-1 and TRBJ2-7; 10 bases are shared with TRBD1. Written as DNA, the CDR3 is TGCGCCAGCGGAGGTTCCAGGGACAGGGGATACGAGCAGTACTTC. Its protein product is CASGGSRDRGYEQYF.